The clone carrying this TCR beta chain appeared once. The record originates from a study of control samples from healthy donors and cancer patients. Measured with immunoSEQ multiplex PCR; TCRdb has only the in-frame clones, and not every one. The table shows 150,000 to 160,000 clones, with approximately 93% occurring only once. Germline CDR1 and CDR2: SGHRS and YFSETQ. The CDR3 runs 15 residues. After removal of 0 bases from V and 5 bases from J, the junction contained 6 bases not matched to a gene. The TCR originated in a man between 35 and 55 years old in good health. The rearrangement joins TRBV5-1 to TRBJ2-5; 8 bases line up with TRBD1. Material: blood. The CDR3 nucleotides read TGCGCCAGCAGCTTGGGGGGACAGGCCGGCGAGACCCAGTACTTC. Translating gives CASSLGGQAGETQYF.